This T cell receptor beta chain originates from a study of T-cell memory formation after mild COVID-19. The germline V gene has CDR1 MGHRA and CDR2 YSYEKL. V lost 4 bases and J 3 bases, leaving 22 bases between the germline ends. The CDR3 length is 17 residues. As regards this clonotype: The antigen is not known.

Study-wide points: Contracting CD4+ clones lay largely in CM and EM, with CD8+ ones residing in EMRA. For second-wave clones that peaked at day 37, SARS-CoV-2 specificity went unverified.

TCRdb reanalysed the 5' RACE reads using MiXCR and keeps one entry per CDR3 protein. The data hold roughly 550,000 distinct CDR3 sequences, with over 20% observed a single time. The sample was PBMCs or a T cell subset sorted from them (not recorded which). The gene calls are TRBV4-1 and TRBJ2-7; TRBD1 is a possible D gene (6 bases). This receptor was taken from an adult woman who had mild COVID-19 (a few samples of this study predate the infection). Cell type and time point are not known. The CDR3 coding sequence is TGCGCCAGCAGCCCCTTGAACTCCGGGACACCCTTCTACGAGCAGTACTTC. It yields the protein CASSPLNSGTPFYEQYF.